This TCR beta chain was sequenced during a study of blood T cells in healthy people across ages. Through a sample-barcoded 5' primer and a J-beta primer mix, a second PCR was run for roughly 6 to 12 cycles. TCRdb fed the 5' RACE reads into MiXCR, producing one record per CDR3 protein. The sample yields about 780,000 distinct CDR3 sequences, about 42% seen once. From germline, CDR1 is KGHDR and CDR2 SFDVKD. This CDR3 region has 14 residues. With 9 bases clipped from V and 3 bases from J, the junction kept 7 bases outside the gene matches. This TCR derives from an elderly man in good health. The gene calls are TRBV24-1 and TRBJ2-3, with 8 bases aligning to TRBD2. Material for sequencing was blood. DNA for the CDR3: TGTGCCACCTGTGGCGGGGGGAGTACAGATACGCAGTATTTT. It yields the protein CATCGGGSTDTQYF.